This paragraph covers one T cell receptor (beta chain) sequence. Its antigen is unknown. The table came from immunoSEQ multiplex PCR; TCRdb's copy has only in-frame clones and leaves some out. Of under 130,000 clones in the sample, roughly 93% were seen once. This sample was taken from a study of graft-versus-host responses after intestinal transplantation. Germline CDR1 and CDR2: MNHEY and SMNVEV (reference sequence). Trimming shortened V by 5 bases and J by 2 bases, and 9 bases separated the two germline ends. The CDR3 is 13 amino acids. Source: unstimulated CD8+ T cells sorted from spleen or lymph node cells, taken before intestinal transplant. This chain joins TRBV27 and TRBJ2-5, with a possible D match to TRBD2 (6 bases). The receptor's source is a human donor who received an intestinal transplant. The CDR3 spells CASSPGTQETQYF. CDR3 in DNA: TGTGCCAGCAGTCCCGGGACTCAAGAGACCCAGTACTTC.